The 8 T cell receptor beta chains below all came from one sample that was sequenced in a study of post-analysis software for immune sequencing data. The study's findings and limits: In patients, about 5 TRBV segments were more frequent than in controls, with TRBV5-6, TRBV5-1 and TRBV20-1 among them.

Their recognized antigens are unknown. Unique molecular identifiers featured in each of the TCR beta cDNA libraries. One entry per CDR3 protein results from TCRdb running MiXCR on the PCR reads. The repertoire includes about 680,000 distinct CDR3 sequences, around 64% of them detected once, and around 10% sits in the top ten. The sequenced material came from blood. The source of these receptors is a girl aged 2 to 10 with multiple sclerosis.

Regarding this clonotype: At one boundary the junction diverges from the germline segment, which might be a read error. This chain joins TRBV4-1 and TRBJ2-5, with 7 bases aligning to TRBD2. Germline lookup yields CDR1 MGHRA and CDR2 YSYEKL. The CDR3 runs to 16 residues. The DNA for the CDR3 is TGCGCCAGCAGCCTCCAAAGGGTCTCGGCGGGAGAGACCCGGTACTTC. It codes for CASSLQRVSAGETRYF.

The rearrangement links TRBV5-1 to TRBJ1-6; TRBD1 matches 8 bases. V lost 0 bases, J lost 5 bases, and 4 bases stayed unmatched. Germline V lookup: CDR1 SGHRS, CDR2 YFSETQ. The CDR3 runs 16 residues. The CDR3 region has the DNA TGCGCCAGCAGCTTGGGTGCAGGGGGCGATAATTCACCCCTCCACTTT. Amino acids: CASSLGAGGDNSPLHF.

This chain's CDR3 is CASSPYARTRESETQYF. The CDR3 region has the DNA TGTGCCAGCAGCCCATACGCTAGGACTCGTGAGTCAGAGACCCAGTACTTC. The chain carries TRBV7-6 and TRBJ2-4; D is possibly TRBD2 (5 bases). The tail of the sequence fits TRBJ2-5 better, so the J call may be wrong. Germline V CDR1 and CDR2: SGHVS, FNYEAQ. The CDR3 contains 17 residues.

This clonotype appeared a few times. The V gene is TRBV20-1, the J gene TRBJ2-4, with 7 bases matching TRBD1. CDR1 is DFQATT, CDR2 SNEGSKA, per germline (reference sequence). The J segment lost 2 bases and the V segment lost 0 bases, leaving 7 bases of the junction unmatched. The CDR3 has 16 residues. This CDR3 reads CSARDRGIGTKNIQYF. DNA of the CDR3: TGCAGTGCTAGAGACAGGGGGATTGGGACCAAAAACATTCAGTACTTC.

CDR3 sequence reads: CASSWSEGLSLEQYF. The DNA of the CDR3 is TGCGCCAGCAGCTGGTCCGAGGGCCTCTCTCTCGAGCAGTACTTC. J is TRBJ2-5 and V is TRBV5-1; D is possibly TRBD2 (5 bases). The J call may be wrong; the DNA end is better matched by TRBJ2-7. The CDR3 contains 15 residues. The germline V gene has CDR1 SGHRS and CDR2 YFSETQ.

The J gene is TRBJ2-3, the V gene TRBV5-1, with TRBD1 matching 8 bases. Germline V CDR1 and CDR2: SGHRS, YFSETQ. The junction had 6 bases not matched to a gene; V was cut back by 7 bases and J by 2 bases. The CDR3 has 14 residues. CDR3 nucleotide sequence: TGCGCCAGCTCGAGGGGACAGGACACAGATACGCAGTATTTT. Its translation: CASSRGQDTDTQYF.

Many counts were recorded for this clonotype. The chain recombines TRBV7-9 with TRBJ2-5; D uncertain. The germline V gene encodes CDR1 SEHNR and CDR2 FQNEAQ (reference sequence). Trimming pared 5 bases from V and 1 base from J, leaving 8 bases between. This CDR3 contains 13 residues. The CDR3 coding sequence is TGTGCCAGCAGCCCCTTCTTCCAAGAGACCCAGTACTTC. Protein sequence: CASSPFFQETQYF. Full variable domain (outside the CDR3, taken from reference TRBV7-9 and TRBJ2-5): DTGVSQNPRHKITKRGQNVTFRCDPISEHNRLYWYRQTLGQGPEFLTYFQNEAQLEKSRLLSDRFSAERPKGSFSTLEIQRTEQGDSAMYLCASSPFFQETQYFGPGTRLLVL.

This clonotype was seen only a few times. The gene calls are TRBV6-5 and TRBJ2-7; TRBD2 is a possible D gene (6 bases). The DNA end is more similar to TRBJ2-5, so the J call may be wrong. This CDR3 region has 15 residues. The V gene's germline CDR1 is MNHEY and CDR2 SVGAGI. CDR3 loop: CASSFMAGRGETQYF. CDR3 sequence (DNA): TGTGCCAGCAGCTTTATGGCGGGACGAGGAGAGACCCAGTACTTC.